This passage covers 14 T cell receptor beta chains from one sample sequenced in a study of early stage breast cancer tumors (dated by TCRdb to about 2017). Receptor amplification or capture employed the immunoSEQ multiplex PCR assay. TCRdb holds this immuneACCESS table with in-frame rearrangements only. Some clones are missing; in checked studies, unresolved V genes explain under half, and the rest has no known cause. A total of 25,000 to 35,000 clones appear in this sample, 80% of them only once. The top ten constitute about an eighth of the sample. Specimen: blood. Receptor source: a person between 60 and 69 years old with breast cancer.

This clone was observed a few times. The chain joins TRBV28 to TRBJ2-5; 10 positions agree with TRBD2. Germline-derived CDR1 and CDR2 are MDHEN and SYDVKM. The V segment lost 6 bases and the J segment 4 bases; nucleotides outside the gene matches: 8. This CDR3 spans 15 amino acids. The DNA of the CDR3 is TGTGCCAGCAGCTTTGCGCGGACTAGCGGAGAGACCCAGTACTTC. It encodes CASSFARTSGETQYF.

The V gene is TRBV4-1, the J gene TRBJ2-5; D call uncertain. Deletions cut 1 base from V and 0 bases from J, with 3 bases between. Per germline, CDR1 MGHRA and CDR2 YSYEKL. This CDR3 has 13 residues. The CDR3, as DNA: TGCGCCAGCAGCCAAGGAGACCAAGAGACCCAGTACTTC. Protein product: CASSQGDQETQYF.

V gene TRBV18 combines with J gene TRBJ1-2; the D gene is possibly TRBD1 (6 bases). Germline V lookup: CDR1 KGHSH, CDR2 LQKENI. Deletions cut 3 bases from V and 4 bases from J, with 9 bases between. This CDR3 has 13 amino acids. In DNA form, the CDR3 reads TGTGCCAGCTCACCGGACAGCATCTATGGCTACACCTTC. The encoded protein is CASSPDSIYGYTF.

This chain connects TRBV28 to TRBJ2-1; D perhaps matches TRBD2 (6 bases). The CDR3 has 14 residues. The V end was cut by 5 bases, the J end by 3 bases, with 11 bases between. The germline CDR1 and CDR2 sequences are MDHEN and SYDVKM. This chain's CDR3 is CASSGISGYNEQFF. The CDR3 DNA follows: TGTGCCAGCAGTGGGATTAGCGGCTACAATGAGCAGTTCTTC.

The rearrangement uses TRBV18 and TRBJ2-7, with 12 bases fitting TRBD2. V lost 3 bases to trimming and J lost 1 base; unmatched junction nucleotides: 4. This CDR3 region has 16 residues. CDR1 and CDR2 from the germline V gene are KGHSH and LQKENI. CDR3: CASSPASGGGSYEQYF. The CDR3 bases are TGTGCCAGCTCACCCGCTAGCGGGGGGGGTTCCTACGAGCAGTACTTC.

The V and J genes are TRBV5-1 and TRBJ2-5, with D perhaps TRBD1 (5 bases). Germline V gene data show CDR1 as SGHRS and CDR2 as YFSETQ. The CDR3 loop spans 14 amino acids. Deletions cut 4 bases from V and 4 bases from J, with 14 bases between. CDR3 sequence: CASSPAQGSETQYF. The CDR3 bases are TGCGCCAGCAGCCCGGCTCAGGGATCAGAGACCCAGTACTTC.

V gene TRBV7-9 combines with J gene TRBJ1-5, with D possibly being TRBD1 (6 bases). Germline CDR1 SEHNR, CDR2 FQNEAQ (reference sequence). The CDR3 loop spans 14 amino acids. The ends were cut back, 3 bases at V and 5 bases at J, with 11 bases in the middle. This chain's CDR3 is CASSFGGAYQPQHF. In nucleotides, the CDR3 is TGTGCCAGCAGCTTTGGGGGGGCGTATCAGCCCCAGCATTTT.

The chain uses TRBV4-2 and TRBJ2-2; possible D gene TRBD1, 6 bases. Germline-derived CDR1 and CDR2 are LGHNA and YNFKEQ. V shed 4 bases and J shed 1 base, with 16 bases lying between them. The CDR3 extends over 17 amino acids. The CDR3 DNA sequence: TGTGCCAGCAGCCCCCAAGGGGGTAGCGTGAACACCGGGGAGCTGTTTTTT. It translates to CASSPQGGSVNTGELFF.

This sequence joins TRBV7-2 and TRBJ1-2; 7 nucleotides align to TRBD1. The CDR3 has 14 residues. Trimming removed 0 bases from V and 8 bases from J; junction bases left unmatched: 6. Germline V gives CDR1 SGHTA, CDR2 FQGNSA. The CDR3 spells CASSLARGRLGYTF. CDR3 DNA: TGTGCCAGCAGCTTAGCCAGGGGGAGGCTCGGCTACACCTTC.

The table lists this clone with a count of one. The genes are TRBV6-1 and TRBJ2-7, with unresolved D. CDR1 and CDR2 from the germline V gene are MNHNS and SASEGT. Trimming removed 8 bases at V and 5 bases at J, with 10 bases between. The CDR3 has 11 amino acids. As DNA, the CDR3 is TGTGCCAGCCTAGTCGGTAACGAGCAGTACTTC. This gives the protein CASLVGNEQYF.

The CDR3 bases are TGTGCCAGCAGCACGCCTCCGGGACTGAGGAACACTGAAGCTTTCTTT. Its translation: CASSTPPGLRNTEAFF. The chain combines TRBV7-6 with TRBJ1-1; a weak D match, TRBD1 (5 bases). Per the germline V gene, CDR1 is SGHVS and CDR2 is FNYEAQ. Trimming stripped 5 bases from V and 1 base from J, with 17 bases between. The length of the CDR3 is 16 residues.

The chain has TRBV4-3 and TRBJ1-4; D gene uncertain. CDR1 and CDR2 from the germline V gene are LGHNA and YSLEER. The length of the CDR3 is 15 residues. With 6 bases removed from V and 1 base from J, the gap between germline ends came to 12 bases. The CDR3 spells CASSTFAGTNEKLFF. The CDR3 DNA follows: TGCGCCAGCAGTACGTTCGCAGGAACTAATGAAAAACTGTTTTTT.

The genes are TRBV6-1 and TRBJ2-6; D remains ambiguous. CDR3 size: 16 residues. Germline V lookup: CDR1 MNHNS, CDR2 SASEGT. Trimming shortened V by 1 base and J by 0 bases, and 7 bases separated the two germline ends. CDR3 sequence (DNA): TGTGCCAGCAGTGAAGGCTTGAGCTCTGGGGCCAACGTCCTGACTTTC. It specifies CASSEGLSSGANVLTF.

The chain couples TRBV6-6 to TRBJ2-3, with D perhaps TRBD2 (6 bases). CDR3 size: 16 residues. The V gene lost 0 bases and the J gene lost 0 bases, with 10 bases spanning the gap. Looked up from germline, CDR1 is MNHNY and CDR2 is SVGAGI (reference sequence). CDR3 DNA sequence: TGTGCCAGCAGTTACTCGCGGGGTAGTAGCACAGATACGCAGTATTTT. Residues: CASSYSRGSSTDTQYF.